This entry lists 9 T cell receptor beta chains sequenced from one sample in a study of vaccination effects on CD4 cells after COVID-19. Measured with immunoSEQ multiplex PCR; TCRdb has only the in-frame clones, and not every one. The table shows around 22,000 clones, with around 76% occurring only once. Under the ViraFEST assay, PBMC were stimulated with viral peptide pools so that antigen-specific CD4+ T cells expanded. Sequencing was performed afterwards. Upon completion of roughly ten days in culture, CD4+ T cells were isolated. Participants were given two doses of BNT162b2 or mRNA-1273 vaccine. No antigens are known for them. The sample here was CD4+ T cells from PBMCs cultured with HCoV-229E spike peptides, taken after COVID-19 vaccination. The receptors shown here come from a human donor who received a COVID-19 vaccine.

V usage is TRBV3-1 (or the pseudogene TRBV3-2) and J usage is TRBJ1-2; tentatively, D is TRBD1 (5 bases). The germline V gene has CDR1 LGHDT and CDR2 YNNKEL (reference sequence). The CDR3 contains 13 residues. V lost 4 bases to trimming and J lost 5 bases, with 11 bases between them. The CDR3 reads CASSRDGSYGYTF. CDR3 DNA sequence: TGTGCCAGCAGCCGGGACGGGTCGTATGGCTACACCTTC.

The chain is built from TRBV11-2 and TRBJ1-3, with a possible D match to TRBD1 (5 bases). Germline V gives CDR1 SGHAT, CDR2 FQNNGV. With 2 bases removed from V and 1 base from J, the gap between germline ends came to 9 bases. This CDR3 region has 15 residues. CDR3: CASSLLGTSGNTIYF. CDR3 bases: TGTGCCAGCAGCTTATTAGGGACGTCTGGAAACACCATATATTTT.

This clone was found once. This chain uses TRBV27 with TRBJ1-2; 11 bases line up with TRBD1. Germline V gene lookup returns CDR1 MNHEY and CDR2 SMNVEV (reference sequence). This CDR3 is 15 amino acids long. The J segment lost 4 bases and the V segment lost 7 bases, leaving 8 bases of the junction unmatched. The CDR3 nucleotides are TGTGCCAGCAAGTCCACGGGACAGGGGGGCTATGGCTACACCTTC. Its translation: CASKSTGQGGYGYTF.

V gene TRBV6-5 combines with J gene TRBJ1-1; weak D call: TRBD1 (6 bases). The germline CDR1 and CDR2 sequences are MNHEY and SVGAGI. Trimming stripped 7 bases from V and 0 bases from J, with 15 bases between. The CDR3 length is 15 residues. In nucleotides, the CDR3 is TGTGCCAGCACCACAGGGTGGTACATGAACACTGAAGCTTTCTTT. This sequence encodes CASTTGWYMNTEAFF.

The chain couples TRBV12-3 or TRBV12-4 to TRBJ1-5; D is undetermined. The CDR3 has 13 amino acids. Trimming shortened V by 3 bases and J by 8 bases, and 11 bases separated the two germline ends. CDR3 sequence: CASSLSTVEPQHF. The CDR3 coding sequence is TGTGCCAGCAGTTTGTCCACAGTGGAGCCCCAGCATTTT.

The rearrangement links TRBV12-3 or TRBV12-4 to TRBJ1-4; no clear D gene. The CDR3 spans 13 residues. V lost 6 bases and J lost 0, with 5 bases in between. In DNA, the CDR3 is TGTGCCAGCAGCCTAGCAACTAATGAAAAACTGTTTTTT. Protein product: CASSLATNEKLFF.

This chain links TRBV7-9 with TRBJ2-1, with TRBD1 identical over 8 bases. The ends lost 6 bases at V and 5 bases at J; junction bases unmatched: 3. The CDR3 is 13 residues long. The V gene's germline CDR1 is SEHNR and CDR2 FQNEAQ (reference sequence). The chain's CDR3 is CASRPGGHNEQFF. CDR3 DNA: TGTGCCAGCAGGCCAGGGGGCCACAATGAGCAGTTCTTC.

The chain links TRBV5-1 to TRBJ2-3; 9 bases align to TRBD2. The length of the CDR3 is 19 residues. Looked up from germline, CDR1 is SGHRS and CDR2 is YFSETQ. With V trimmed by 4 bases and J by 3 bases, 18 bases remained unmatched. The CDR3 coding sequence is TGCGCCAGCAGCCCAACCCCTAGCGGGATAATATCAGGAACAGATACGCAGTATTTT. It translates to CASSPTPSGIISGTDTQYF.

The CDR3, as DNA: TGTGCCAGCAGTTCCCCAGTAGAAAAACTGTTTTTT. Translated, it gives CASSSPVEKLFF. This chain uses TRBV12-3 or TRBV12-4 with TRBJ1-4; D not certain. The CDR3 length is 12 residues. Between the trimmed V and J ends, which lost 4 bases and 8 bases, there was a span of 8 bases.